This T cell receptor beta chain originates from a study of T cell repertoires in cytomegalovirus infection. Across the whole study: The public TCR beta signatures pointed to both CMV infection and matching HLA type. Whole-study findings and limits: Within the response measured ex vivo, HLA-C-restricted CMV-specific TCR beta clonotypes were dominant. Cumulative public TCR beta family frequency identified CMV carriers with the relevant HLA.

CDR1 is ENHRY and CDR2 is SYGVKD in the germline V gene. Trimming cost V 10 bases and J 3 bases, with 10 bases left between them. The CDR3 is 12 residues long. TCRdb re-analysed the reads in MiXCR, keeping a single row per CDR3 protein. The sample records approximately 250,000 distinct CDR3 sequences, roughly 10% being singletons. This clonotype was seen repeatedly, ten times or more. Its specificity is unknown. What was sequenced was PBMCs. The sequence came from a human donor in good health (CMV status not recorded). Some clones in this sample may be carry-over from other donors' samples. This chain connects TRBV10-3 to TRBJ1-3; D is unresolved. The CDR3 sequence: CATEGSGNTIYF. The DNA of the CDR3 is TGTGCCACCGAAGGAAGTGGAAACACCATATATTTT.